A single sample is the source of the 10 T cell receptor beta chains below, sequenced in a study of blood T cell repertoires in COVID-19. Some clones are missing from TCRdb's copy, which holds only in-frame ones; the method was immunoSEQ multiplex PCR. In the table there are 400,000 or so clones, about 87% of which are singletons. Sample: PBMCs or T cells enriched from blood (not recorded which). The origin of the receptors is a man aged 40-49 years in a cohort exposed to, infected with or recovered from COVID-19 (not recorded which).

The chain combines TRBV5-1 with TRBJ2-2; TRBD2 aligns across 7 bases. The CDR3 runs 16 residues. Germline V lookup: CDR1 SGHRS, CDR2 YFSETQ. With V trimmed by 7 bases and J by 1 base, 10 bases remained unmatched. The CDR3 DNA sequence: TGCGCCAGCCAAACAGCACTAGCGCAGAACACCGGGGAGCTGTTTTTT. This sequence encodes CASQTALAQNTGELFF.

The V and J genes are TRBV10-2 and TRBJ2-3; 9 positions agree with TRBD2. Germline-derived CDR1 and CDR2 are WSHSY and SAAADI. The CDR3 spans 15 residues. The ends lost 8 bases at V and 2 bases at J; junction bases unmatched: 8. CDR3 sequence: CASCLAGVLTDTQYF. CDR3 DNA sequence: TGCGCCAGCTGTTTAGCGGGAGTTCTCACAGATACGCAGTATTTT.

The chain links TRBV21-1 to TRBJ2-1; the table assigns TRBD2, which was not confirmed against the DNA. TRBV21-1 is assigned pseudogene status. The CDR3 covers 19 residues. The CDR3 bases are TGTGCCAGCAGCTCCATTCTCCCTACCACTAGCGGACCCTACAATGAGCAGTTCTTC. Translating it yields CASSSILPTTSGPYNEQFF.

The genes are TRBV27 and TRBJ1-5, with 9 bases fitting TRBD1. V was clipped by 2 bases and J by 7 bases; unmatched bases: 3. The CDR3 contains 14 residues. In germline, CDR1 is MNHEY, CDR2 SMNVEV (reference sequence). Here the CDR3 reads CASSLTTGGQPQHF. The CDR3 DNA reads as TGTGCCAGCAGTTTAACGACAGGGGGACAGCCCCAGCATTTT.

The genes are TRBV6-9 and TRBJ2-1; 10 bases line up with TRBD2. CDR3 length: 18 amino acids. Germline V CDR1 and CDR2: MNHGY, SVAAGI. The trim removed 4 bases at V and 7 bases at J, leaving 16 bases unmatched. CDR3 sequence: CASSCQPKAGGRCNEQFF. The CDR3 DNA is TGTGCCAGCAGTTGCCAACCGAAAGCGGGAGGGAGGTGTAATGAGCAGTTCTTC.

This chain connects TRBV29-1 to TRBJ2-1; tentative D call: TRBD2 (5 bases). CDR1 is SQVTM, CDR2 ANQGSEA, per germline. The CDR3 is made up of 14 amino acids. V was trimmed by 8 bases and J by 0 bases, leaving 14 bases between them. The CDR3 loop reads CSIARGSSYNEQFF. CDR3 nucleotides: TGCAGCATTGCCCGAGGGAGCTCCTACAATGAGCAGTTCTTC.

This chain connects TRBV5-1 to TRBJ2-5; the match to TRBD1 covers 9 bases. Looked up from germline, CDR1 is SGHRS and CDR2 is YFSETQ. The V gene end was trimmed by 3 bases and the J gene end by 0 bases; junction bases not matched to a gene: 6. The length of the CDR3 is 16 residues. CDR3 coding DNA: TGCGCCAGCAGCTCCCCGGGACAGGGAAACCAAGAGACCCAGTACTTC. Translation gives CASSSPGQGNQETQYF.

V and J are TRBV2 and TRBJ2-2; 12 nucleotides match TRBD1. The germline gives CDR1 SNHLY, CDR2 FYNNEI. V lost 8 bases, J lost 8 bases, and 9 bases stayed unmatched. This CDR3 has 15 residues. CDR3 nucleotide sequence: TGTGCCAGCCGGGGACAGGGGGCTATAGCGGGGGAGCTGTTTTTT. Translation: CASRGQGAIAGELFF.

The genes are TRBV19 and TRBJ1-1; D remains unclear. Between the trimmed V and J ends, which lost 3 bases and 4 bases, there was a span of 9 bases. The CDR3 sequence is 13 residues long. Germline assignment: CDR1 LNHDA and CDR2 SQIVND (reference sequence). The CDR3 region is CASSIIRGTEAFF. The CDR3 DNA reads TGTGCCAGTAGTATCATCCGCGGCACTGAAGCTTTCTTT.

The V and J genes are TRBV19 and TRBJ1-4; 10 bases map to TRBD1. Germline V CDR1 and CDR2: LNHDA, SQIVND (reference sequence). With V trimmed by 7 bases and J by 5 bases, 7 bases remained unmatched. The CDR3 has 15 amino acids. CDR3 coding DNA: TGTGCCAGTACCCTAGGGACAGGGGTGAATGAAAAACTGTTTTTT. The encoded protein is CASTLGTGVNEKLFF.